This note documents a single T cell receptor beta chain sequence. Antigen specificity is unknown. Different DNA sequences within this sample yield the same CDR3. The germline gives CDR1 SGHTA, CDR2 FQGNSA. This CDR3 contains 14 residues. The germline V and J ends were trimmed by 5 bases and 0 bases, with 11 bases remaining between them. Expressed TCRB transcripts were sequenced because the isolated RNA had all been reverse transcribed beforehand. Data came from immunoSEQ multiplex PCR; TCRdb stores just in-frame clones and leaves some out. Found here are hundreds of thousands of clones, around 15% of them singletons; the top ten hold approximately 0.093%. The single heparinised draw taken from each donor contained roughly 100 mL of blood on average. Sorting based on CD45RO/CCR7/CD25/CD127/CD95/CD27 separated CD4+ naive, central memory, regulatory and stem cell-like memory cells. The source of the sample is a study of beta chain features in type 1 diabetes.

Findings and limits, study-wide: The naive, central memory and Treg TCRB repertoires showed an apparent similarity that was greater among patients than among healthy donors.

The chain uses TRBV7-2 and TRBJ2-7; D possibly corresponds to TRBD1 (6 bases). This sequence was found in a man aged 18 to 35 in good health. Material: naive CD4+ T cells from blood. The DNA of the CDR3 is TGTGCCAGCAGCCCTGACAGGTACTCCTACGAGCAGTACTTC. This encodes CASSPDRYSYEQYF.